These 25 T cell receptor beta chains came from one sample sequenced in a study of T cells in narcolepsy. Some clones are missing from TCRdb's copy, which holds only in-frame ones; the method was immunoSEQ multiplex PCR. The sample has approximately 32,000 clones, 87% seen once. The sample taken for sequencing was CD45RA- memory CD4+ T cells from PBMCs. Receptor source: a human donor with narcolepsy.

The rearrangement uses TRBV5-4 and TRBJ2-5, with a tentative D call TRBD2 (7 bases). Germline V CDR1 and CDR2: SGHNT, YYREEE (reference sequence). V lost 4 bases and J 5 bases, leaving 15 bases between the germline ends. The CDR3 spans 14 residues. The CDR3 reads CASSPGEGGETQYF. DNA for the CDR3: TGTGCCAGCAGCCCCGGCGAGGGGGGGGAGACCCAGTACTTC.

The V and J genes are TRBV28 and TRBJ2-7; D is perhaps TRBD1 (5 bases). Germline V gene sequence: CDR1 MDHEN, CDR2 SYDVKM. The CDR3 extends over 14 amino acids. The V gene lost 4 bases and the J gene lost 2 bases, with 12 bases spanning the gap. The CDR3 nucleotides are TGTGCCAGCAGTTCCCCGACAGAGACCTACGAGCAGTACTTC. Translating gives CASSSPTETYEQYF.

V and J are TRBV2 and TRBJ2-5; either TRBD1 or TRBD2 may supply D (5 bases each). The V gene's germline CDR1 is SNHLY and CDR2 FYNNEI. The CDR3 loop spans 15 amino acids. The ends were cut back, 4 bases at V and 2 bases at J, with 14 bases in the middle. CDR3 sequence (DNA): TGTGCCAGCAGTGGAGGGACCACCTCTCAAGAGACCCAGTACTTC. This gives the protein CASSGGTTSQETQYF.

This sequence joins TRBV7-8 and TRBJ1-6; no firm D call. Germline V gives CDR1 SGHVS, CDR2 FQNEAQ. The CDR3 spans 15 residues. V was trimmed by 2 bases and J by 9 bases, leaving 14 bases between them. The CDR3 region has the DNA TGTGCCAGCAGCTTAAGGCGAGCGTCGTTTTCACCCCTCCACTTT. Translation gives CASSLRRASFSPLHF.

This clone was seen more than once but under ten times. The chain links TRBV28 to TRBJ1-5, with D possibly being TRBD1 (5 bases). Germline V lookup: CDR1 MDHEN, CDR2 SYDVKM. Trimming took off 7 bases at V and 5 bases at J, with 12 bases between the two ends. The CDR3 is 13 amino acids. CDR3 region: CASNRWGDQPQHF. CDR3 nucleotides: TGTGCCAGCAATAGGTGGGGGGATCAGCCCCAGCATTTT.

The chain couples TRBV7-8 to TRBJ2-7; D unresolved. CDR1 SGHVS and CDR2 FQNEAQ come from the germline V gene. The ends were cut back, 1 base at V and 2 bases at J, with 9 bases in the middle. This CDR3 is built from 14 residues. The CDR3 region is CASSLGRFTYEQYF. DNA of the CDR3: TGTGCCAGCAGCTTAGGACGATTCACCTACGAGCAGTACTTC.

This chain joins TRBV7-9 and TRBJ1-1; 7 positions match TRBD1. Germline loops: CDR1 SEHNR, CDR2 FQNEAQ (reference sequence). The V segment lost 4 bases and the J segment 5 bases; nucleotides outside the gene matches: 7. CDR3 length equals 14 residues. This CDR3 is CASSSQGVGTEAFF. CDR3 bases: TGTGCCAGCAGCTCCCAGGGGGTGGGTACTGAAGCTTTCTTT.

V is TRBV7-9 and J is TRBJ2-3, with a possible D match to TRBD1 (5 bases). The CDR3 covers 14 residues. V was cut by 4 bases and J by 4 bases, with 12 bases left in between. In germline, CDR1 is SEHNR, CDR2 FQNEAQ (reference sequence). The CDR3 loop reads CASSSSGYADTQYF. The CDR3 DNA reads TGTGCCAGCAGCTCCTCAGGGTATGCAGATACGCAGTATTTT.

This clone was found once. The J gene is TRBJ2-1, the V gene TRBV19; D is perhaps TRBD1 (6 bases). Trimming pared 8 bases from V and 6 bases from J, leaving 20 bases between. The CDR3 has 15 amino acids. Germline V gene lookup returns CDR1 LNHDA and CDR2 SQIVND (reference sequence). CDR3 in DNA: TGTGCCAGTGCAAACCAGGGGATGGTTAGCAATGAGCAGTTCTTC. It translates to CASANQGMVSNEQFF.

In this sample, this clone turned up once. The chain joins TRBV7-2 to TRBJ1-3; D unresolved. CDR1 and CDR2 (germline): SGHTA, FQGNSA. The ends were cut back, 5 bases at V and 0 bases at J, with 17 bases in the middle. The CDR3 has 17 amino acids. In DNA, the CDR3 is TGTGCCAGCAGCCCTCTGCGTCATAAACTCTCTGGAAACACCATATATTTT. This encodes CASSPLRHKLSGNTIYF.

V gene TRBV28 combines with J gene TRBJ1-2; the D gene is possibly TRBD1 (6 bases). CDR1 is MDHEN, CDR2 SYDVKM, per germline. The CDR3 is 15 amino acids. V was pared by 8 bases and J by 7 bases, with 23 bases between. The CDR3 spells CASGQQGTSSGGYTF. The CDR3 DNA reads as TGTGCCAGCGGACAACAGGGTACGAGCTCGGGTGGCTACACCTTC.

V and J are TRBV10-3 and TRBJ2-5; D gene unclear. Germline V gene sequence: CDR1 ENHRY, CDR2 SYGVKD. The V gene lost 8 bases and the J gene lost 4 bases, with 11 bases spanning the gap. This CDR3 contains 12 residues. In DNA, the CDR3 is TGTGCCATCGGACCAGGCCCAGAGACCCAGTACTTC. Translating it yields CAIGPGPETQYF.

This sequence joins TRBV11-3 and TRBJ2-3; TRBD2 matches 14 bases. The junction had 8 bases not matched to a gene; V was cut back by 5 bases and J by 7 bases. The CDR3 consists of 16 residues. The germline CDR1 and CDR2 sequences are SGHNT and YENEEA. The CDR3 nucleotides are TGTGCCAGCAGCCCGACTAGCGGGGGGGCTGGAAATACGCAGTATTTT. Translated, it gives CASSPTSGGAGNTQYF. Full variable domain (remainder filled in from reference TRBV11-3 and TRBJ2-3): EAGVVQSPRYKIIEKKQPVAFWCNPISGHNTLYWYLQNLGQGPELLIRYENEEAVDDSQLPKDRFSAERLKGVDSTLKIQPAELGDSAVYLCASSPTSGGAGNTQYFGPGTRLTVL.

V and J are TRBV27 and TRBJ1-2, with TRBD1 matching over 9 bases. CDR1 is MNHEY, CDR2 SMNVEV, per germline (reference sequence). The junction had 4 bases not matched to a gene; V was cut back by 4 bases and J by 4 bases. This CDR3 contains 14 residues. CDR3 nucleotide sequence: TGTGCCAGCAGTTGGGGACAGGGAGGCTATGGCTACACCTTC. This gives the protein CASSWGQGGYGYTF.

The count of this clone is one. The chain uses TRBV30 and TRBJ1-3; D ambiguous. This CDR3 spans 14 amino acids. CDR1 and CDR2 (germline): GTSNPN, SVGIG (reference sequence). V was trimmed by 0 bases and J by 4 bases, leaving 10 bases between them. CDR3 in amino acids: CAWSVVTAGNTIYF. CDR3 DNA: TGTGCCTGGAGTGTAGTTACGGCCGGAAACACCATATATTTT.

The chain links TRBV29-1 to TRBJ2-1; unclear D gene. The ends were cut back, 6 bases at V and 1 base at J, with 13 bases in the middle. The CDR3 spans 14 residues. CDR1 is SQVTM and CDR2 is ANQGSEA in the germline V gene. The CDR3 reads CSVGRRLSYNEQFF. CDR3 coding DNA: TGCAGCGTAGGACGCAGGCTTTCCTACAATGAGCAGTTCTTC.

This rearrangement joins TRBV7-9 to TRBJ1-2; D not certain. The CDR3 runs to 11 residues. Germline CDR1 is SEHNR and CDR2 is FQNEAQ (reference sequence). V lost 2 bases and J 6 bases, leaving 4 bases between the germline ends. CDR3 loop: CASSLRDGYTF. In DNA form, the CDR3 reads TGTGCCAGCAGCTTACGGGATGGCTACACCTTC.

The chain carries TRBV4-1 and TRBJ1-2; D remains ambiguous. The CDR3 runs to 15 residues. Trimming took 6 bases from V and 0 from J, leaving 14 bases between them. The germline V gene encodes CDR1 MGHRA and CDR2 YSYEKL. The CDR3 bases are TGCGCCAGCAGTACCGCCTCAGTGACTAACTATGGCTACACCTTC. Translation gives CASSTASVTNYGYTF.

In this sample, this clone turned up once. The CDR3 loop is CASSWTSNTGELFF. DNA of the CDR3: TGTGCCAGCAGCTGGACTAGTAACACCGGGGAGCTGTTTTTT. The V call is TRBV7-2, the J call TRBJ2-2, with TRBD2 matching 7 bases. The CDR3 spans 14 residues. Trimming took 4 bases from V and 2 from J; bases not matched to a gene: 1. Per the germline V gene, CDR1 is SGHTA and CDR2 is FQGNSA.

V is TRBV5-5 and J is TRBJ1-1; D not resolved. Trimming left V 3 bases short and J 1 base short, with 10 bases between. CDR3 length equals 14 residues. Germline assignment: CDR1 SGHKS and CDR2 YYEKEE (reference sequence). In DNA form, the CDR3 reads TGTGCCAGCAGCTCCAGGCCGGCGAACACTGAAGCTTTCTTT. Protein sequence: CASSSRPANTEAFF.

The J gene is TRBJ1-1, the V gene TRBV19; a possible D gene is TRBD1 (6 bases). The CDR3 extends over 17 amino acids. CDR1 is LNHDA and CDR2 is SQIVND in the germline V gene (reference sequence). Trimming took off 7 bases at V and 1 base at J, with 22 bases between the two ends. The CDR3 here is CASTPSRGGEGNTEAFF. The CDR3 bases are TGTGCCAGTACCCCCTCCCGGGGGGGCGAGGGGAACACTGAAGCTTTCTTT.

Written as DNA, the CDR3 is TGCGCCAGCAGCCAAGATGGGCAGGGCGGGCAGCCCCAGCATTTT. It translates to CASSQDGQGGQPQHF. The V gene is TRBV4-3, the J gene TRBJ1-5; the D gene is possibly TRBD1 (5 bases). Germline-derived CDR1 and CDR2 are LGHNA and YSLEER. The V end lost 0 bases, the J end lost 7 bases, and 13 bases lay between the germline ends. This CDR3 comprises 15 residues.

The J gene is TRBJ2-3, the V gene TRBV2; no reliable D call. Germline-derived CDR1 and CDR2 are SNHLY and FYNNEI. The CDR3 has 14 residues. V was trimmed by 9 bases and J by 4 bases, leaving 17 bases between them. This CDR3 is CASESAHGADTQYF. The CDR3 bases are TGTGCCAGTGAGTCGGCTCACGGAGCAGATACGCAGTATTTT.

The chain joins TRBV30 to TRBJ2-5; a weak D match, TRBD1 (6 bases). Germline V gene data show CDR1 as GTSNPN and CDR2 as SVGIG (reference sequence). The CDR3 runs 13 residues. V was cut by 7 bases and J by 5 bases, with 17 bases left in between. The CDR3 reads CASTYRDGETQYF. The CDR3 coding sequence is TGTGCCTCGACCTACAGGGATGGGGAGACCCAGTACTTC.

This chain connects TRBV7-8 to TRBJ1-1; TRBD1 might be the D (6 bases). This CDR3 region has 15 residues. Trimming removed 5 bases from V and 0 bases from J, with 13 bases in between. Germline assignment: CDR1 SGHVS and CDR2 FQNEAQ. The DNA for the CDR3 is TGTGCCAGCAGCACGCGGACAGCTTTGAACACTGAAGCTTTCTTT. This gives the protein CASSTRTALNTEAFF.